The clone carrying this T cell receptor (beta chain) was observed once. What it recognizes is unknown. These data come from a study of graft-versus-host responses after intestinal transplantation. About the study: Multivisceral, liver-intestinal, or isolated intestinal transplants were received by the recipients. Anti-thymocyte globulin induction preceded three to four years of tacrolimus and steroid maintenance in all recipients.

Repertoires were generated with immunoSEQ multiplex PCR, while TCRdb's copy carries only in-frame clones and drops some. This table holds some 90,000 clones, over 80% found once. Findings of the study overall: Detected in recipient marrow were GvH clones, some of which were first observed in ileum or blood. Allograft graft-versus-host to host-versus-graft clonal ratios ran high in patients with graft-donor T cell macrochimerism.

Trimming shortened V by 6 bases and J by 0 bases, and 8 bases separated the two germline ends. The CDR3 runs to 13 residues. Looked up from germline, CDR1 is MDHEN and CDR2 is SYDVKM. This sequence joins TRBV28 and TRBJ2-5; D gene uncertain. The input for sequencing was unstimulated CD8+ T cells sorted from spleen or lymph node cells, taken before intestinal transplant. This TCR was sampled from a human donor who received an intestinal transplant. The CDR3 loop reads CASRRLYQETQYF. CDR3 nucleotides: TGTGCCAGCAGGAGATTGTACCAAGAGACCCAGTACTTC.